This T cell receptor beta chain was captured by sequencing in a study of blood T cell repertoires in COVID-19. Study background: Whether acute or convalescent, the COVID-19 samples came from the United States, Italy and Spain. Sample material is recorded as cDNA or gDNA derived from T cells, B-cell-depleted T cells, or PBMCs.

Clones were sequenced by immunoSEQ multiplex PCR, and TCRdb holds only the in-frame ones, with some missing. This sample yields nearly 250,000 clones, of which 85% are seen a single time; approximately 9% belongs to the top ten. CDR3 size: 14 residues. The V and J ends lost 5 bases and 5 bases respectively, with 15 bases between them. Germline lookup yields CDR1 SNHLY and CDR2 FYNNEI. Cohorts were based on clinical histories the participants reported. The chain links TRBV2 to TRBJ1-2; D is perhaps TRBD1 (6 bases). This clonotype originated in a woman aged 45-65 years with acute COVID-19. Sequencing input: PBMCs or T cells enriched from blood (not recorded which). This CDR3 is CASSPTTGWYGYTF. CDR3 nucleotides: TGTGCCAGCAGTCCAACTACAGGGTGGTATGGCTACACCTTC.